Listed below are T cell receptor beta chains from one sample, sequenced in a study of shared clonotypes between healthy human individuals. Here immunoSEQ multiplex PCR was the method, and the copy in TCRdb shows in-frame clones only, minus some. This table has hundreds of thousands of clones, less than 85% appearing once. Sequenced: memory CD4+ T cells sorted from blood. The receptor set was obtained from a man aged 30 to 45 in good health. Both conserved end residues are part of each CDR3. Each record gives: CDR3 DNA, CDR3 protein, clone size, D gene, J gene, V gene. A D gene is named only where the DNA matches it firmly. Expanded clones get a size class; other rows say once, few or many, or leave the size out.

CDR3nt: TGCAGCGTAGACCAAGTAGTACGGGACAGTCCTCCTGGTACGGGACAGTTTAACTATGGCTACACCTTC
CDR3aa: CSVDQVVRDSPPGTGQFNYGYTF
abundance: .
d_gene: TRBD1
j_gene: TRBJ1-2
v_gene: TRBV29-1

CDR3nt: TGCGCCAGCAGCTTGGGCGGGACAGAAGAGACCCAGTACTTC
CDR3aa: CASSLGGTEETQYF
abundance: .
d_gene: .
j_gene: TRBJ2-5
v_gene: TRBV5-1

CDR3nt: TGTGCCAGTAGTTCCCCGACAGGGACGGCCCGGGAGATCTACGAGCAGTACTTC
CDR3aa: CASSSPTGTAREIYEQYF
abundance: .
d_gene: .
j_gene: TRBJ2-7
v_gene: TRBV19

CDR3nt: TGCAGCTTCCGGGCCGACAATGAGCAGTTCTTC
CDR3aa: CSFRADNEQFF
abundance: .
d_gene: .
j_gene: TRBJ2-1
v_gene: TRBV29-1

CDR3nt: TGTGCTACGGGACGTCAGGCCGCGGAGACCCAGTACTTC
CDR3aa: CATGRQAAETQYF
abundance: .
d_gene: .
j_gene: TRBJ2-5
v_gene: TRBV15

CDR3nt: TGCGCCAGCAGCCCGGGGGCGGGACTTGGCACAGATACGCAGTATTTT
CDR3aa: CASSPGAGLGTDTQYF
abundance: many
d_gene: .
j_gene: TRBJ2-3
v_gene: TRBV5-1

CDR3nt: TGCGCCAGCAGGTCAAGCGCCTACGAGCAGTACTTC
CDR3aa: CASRSSAYEQYF
abundance: .
d_gene: .
j_gene: TRBJ2-7
v_gene: TRBV4-1

CDR3nt: TGTGCCAGCAGCGAACTAATTGGCGCCGGGGAGCTGTTTTTT
CDR3aa: CASSELIGAGELFF
abundance: .
d_gene: .
j_gene: TRBJ2-2
v_gene: TRBV4-2

CDR3nt: TGCGCCAGCAGCTTCCCGGACAGCCGGTTTTCGGTCGAGCAGTACTTC
CDR3aa: CASSFPDSRFSVEQYF
abundance: few
d_gene: .
j_gene: TRBJ2-7
v_gene: TRBV5-1

CDR3nt: TGTGCCAGCACATTTCTGACGGGACAAGAGACCCAGTACTTC
CDR3aa: CASTFLTGQETQYF
abundance: .
d_gene: .
j_gene: TRBJ2-5
v_gene: TRBV2

CDR3nt: TGTGCCAGCAGTTCACCTCCAGGGACCAGGACAGATACGCAGTATTTT
CDR3aa: CASSSPPGTRTDTQYF
abundance: .
d_gene: .
j_gene: TRBJ2-3
v_gene: TRBV7-6

CDR3nt: TGTGCCAGCAGCTTGGAAGTCGAGAGAACAGATACGCAGTATTTT
CDR3aa: CASSLEVERTDTQYF
abundance: .
d_gene: .
j_gene: TRBJ2-3
v_gene: TRBV5-4

CDR3nt: TGTGCCAGCAGCCGGGAGGGGGGCGGCTACGAGCAGTACTTC
CDR3aa: CASSREGGGYEQYF
abundance: once
d_gene: TRBD2
j_gene: TRBJ2-7
v_gene: TRBV9

CDR3nt: TGTGCCAGCAGCTTGAAAGGGACTAGCTTTGAGCAGTTCTTC
CDR3aa: CASSLKGTSFEQFF
abundance: .
d_gene: TRBD2
j_gene: TRBJ2-1
v_gene: TRBV7-2

CDR3nt: TGTGCTAGCAGCGCAACATTTTTAGCGGGAGGTTGTGTTTACAATGAGCAGTTCTTC
CDR3aa: CASSATFLAGGCVYNEQFF
abundance: .
d_gene: TRBD2
j_gene: TRBJ2-1
v_gene: TRBV7-7

CDR3nt: TGTGCCAGCCGCTCATCGGACAGGGAGGATGAAAAACTGTTTTTT
CDR3aa: CASRSSDREDEKLFF
abundance: .
d_gene: TRBD1
j_gene: TRBJ1-4
v_gene: TRBV6-6

CDR3nt: TGTGCCAGCAACGAGTTAATCGATGGCTACACCTTC
CDR3aa: CASNELIDGYTF
abundance: .
d_gene: .
j_gene: TRBJ1-2
v_gene: TRBV28

CDR3nt: TGCGCCAGCAGAAGGGGACAGGCTAGCGAGCAGTACTTC
CDR3aa: CASRRGQASEQYF
abundance: .
d_gene: TRBD1
j_gene: TRBJ2-7
v_gene: TRBV5-1